Sequencing of this TCR beta chain was carried out in a study of beta chain features in type 1 diabetes. Looked up from germline, CDR1 is SGDLS and CDR2 is YYNGEE. The CDR3 length is 15 residues. Between the trimmed V and J ends, which lost 4 bases and 5 bases, there was a span of 13 bases. As every portion of the isolated RNA was reverse transcribed, the sequencing read expressed TCRB transcripts. Method: immunoSEQ multiplex PCR; TCRdb's copy keeps in-frame clones and lacks some. Of just over 600,000 clones listed, around 15% are singletons. Input material: naive CD4+ T cells from blood. This chain connects TRBV9 to TRBJ1-6; D remains ambiguous. This sequence originates from a man between 18 and 35 years old in good health. CDR3 in DNA: TGTGCCAGCAGCACCTCCACTCGGAATAATTCACCCCTCCACTTT. Translation: CASSTSTRNNSPLHF.